The clone carrying this TCR beta chain was seen at least ten times. The antigen remains unidentified. This record comes from a study of T-cell reconstitution after alpha-beta-depleted transplantation in children. Findings of the study overall: Surviving recipient T cells and thymic progenitors accounted for the high day-60 TCRbeta diversity observed in some patients. T-cell counts and diversity at one year following transplant were attributed mainly to newly produced T cells. About two months after transplant, alpha-beta T cells reportedly came from several hundred expanded graft clones.

Molecular barcoding with unique molecular identifiers was used for the TCRbeta library. Using its own MiXCR run on the PCR reads, TCRdb lists one record per CDR3 protein. Of roughly 670,000 distinct CDR3 sequences listed, 13% are singletons. The TCR originated in a girl aged 2 to 10 with congenital amegakaryocytic thrombocytopenia, due to receive a stem cell transplant. Material: PBMCs, obtained before TCRalphabeta/CD19-depleted stem cell transplant.

The CDR3 here is CASSLVRNANTGELFF. CDR3 nucleotides: TGTGCCAGCAGCTTAGTCAGGAACGCGAACACCGGGGAGCTGTTTTTT. The V call is TRBV13, the J call TRBJ2-2; D ambiguous. The CDR3 runs 16 residues. The germline V gene has CDR1 PRHDT and CDR2 FYEKMQ (reference sequence). V was pared by 1 base and J by 0 bases, with 9 bases between.